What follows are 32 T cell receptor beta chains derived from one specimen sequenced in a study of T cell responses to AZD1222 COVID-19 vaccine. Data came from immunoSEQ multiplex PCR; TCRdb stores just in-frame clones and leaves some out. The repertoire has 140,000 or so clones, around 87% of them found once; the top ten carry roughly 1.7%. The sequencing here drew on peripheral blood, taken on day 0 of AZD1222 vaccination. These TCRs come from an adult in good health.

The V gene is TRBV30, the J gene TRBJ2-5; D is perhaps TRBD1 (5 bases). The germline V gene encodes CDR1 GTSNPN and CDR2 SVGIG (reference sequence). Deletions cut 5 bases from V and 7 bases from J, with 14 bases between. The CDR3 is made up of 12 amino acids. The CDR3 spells CAWALKRGTQYF. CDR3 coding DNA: TGTGCCTGGGCGCTCAAAAGGGGGACCCAGTACTTC.

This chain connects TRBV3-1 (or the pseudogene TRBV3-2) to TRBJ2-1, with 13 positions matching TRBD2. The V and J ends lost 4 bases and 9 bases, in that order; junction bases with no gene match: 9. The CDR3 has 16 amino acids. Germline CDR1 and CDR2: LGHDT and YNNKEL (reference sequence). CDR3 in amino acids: CASSPSLAGGPPEQFF. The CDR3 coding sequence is TGTGCCAGCAGCCCGTCACTAGCGGGAGGGCCCCCTGAGCAGTTCTTC.

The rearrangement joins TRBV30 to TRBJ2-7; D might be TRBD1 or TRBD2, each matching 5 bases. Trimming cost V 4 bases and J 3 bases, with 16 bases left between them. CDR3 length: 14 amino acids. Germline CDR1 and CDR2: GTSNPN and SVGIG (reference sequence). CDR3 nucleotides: TGTGCCTGGAACCGGGACCCTGGATTCTACGAGCAGTACTTC. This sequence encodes CAWNRDPGFYEQYF.

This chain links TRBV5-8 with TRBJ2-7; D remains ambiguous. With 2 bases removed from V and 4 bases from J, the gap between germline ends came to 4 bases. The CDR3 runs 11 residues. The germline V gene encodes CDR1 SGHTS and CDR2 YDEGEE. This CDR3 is CASSLRYEQYF. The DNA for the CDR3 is TGTGCCAGCAGCTTAAGGTACGAGCAGTACTTC.

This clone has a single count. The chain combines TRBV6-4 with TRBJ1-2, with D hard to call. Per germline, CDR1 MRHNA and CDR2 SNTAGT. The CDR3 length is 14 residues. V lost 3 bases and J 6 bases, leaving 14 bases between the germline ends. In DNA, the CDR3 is TGTGCCAGCAGTGAAGGACTCCCCTCCGATGGCTACACCTTC. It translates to CASSEGLPSDGYTF.

CDR3 sequence: CASRQGQTYEQYF. Here the CDR3 DNA reads TGTGCCAGCAGACAGGGGCAAACCTACGAGCAGTACTTC. This chain links TRBV3-1 (or the pseudogene TRBV3-2) with TRBJ2-7; TRBD1 aligns across 7 bases. The CDR3 sequence is 13 residues long. The V gene end was trimmed by 6 bases and the J gene end by 2 bases; junction bases not matched to a gene: 4. Germline values: CDR1 LGHDT, CDR2 YNNKEL (reference sequence).

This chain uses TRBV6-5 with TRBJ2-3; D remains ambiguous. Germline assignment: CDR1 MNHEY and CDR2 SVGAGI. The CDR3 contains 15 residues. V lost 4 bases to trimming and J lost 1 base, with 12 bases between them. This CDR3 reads CASSSTRRRTDTQYF. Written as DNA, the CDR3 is TGTGCCAGCAGTTCGACTCGCAGGCGCACAGATACGCAGTATTTT.

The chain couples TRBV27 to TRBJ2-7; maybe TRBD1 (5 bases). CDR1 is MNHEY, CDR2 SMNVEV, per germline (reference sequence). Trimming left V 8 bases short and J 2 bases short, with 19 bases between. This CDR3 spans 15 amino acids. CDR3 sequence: CASSTKNQGPYEQYF. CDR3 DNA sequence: TGTGCCAGCTCAACCAAGAATCAGGGCCCCTACGAGCAGTACTTC.

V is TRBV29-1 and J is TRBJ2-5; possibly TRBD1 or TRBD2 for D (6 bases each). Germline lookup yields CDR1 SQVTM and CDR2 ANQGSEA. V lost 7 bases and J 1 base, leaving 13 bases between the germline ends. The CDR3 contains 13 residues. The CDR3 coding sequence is TGCAGCGACCGGAGGGGGGCCCAAGAGACCCAGTACTTC. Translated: CSDRRGAQETQYF.

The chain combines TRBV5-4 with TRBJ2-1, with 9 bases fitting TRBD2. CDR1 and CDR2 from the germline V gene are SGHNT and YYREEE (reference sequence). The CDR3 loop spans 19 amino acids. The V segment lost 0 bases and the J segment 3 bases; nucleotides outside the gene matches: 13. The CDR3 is CASSLALGRGGTLYNEQFF. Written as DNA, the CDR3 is TGTGCCAGCAGCTTGGCGTTAGGGCGGGGGGGCACCCTCTACAATGAGCAGTTCTTC.

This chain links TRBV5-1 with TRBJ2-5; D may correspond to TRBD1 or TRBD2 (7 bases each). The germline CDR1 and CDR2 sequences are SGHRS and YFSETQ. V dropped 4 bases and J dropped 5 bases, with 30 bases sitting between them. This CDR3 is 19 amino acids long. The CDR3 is CASSQSSITLDREGETQYF. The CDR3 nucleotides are TGCGCCAGCAGCCAAAGCTCAATAACTCTAGACAGGGAGGGGGAGACCCAGTACTTC.

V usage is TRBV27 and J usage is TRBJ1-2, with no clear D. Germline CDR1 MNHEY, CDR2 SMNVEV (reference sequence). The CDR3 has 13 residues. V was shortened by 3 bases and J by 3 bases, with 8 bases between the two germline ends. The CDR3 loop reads CASSFFGDYGYTF. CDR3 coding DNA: TGTGCCAGCAGTTTTTTCGGGGACTATGGCTACACCTTC.

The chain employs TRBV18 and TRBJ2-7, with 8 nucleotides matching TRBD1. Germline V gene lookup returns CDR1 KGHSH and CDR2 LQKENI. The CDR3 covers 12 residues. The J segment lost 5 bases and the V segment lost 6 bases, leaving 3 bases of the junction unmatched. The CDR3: CASSPDRDEQYF. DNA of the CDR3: TGTGCCAGCTCCCCGGACAGGGACGAGCAGTACTTC. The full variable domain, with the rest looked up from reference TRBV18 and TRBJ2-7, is NAGVMQNPRHLVRRRGQEARLRCSPMKGHSHVYWYRQLPEEGLKFMVYLQKENIIDESGMPKERFSAEFPKEGPSILRIQQVVRGDSAAYFCASSPDRDEQYFGPGTRLTVT.

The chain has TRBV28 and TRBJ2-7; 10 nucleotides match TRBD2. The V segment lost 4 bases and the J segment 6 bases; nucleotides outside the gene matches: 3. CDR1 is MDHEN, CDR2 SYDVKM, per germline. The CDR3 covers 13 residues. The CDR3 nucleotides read TGTGCCAGCAGTTGGGGACTAGCGCCCGAGCAGTACTTC. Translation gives CASSWGLAPEQYF.

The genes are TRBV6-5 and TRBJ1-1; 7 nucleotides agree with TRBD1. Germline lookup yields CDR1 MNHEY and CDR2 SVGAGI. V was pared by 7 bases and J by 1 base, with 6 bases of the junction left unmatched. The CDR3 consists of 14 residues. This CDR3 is CASKVNRGNTEAFF. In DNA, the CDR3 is TGTGCCAGCAAGGTTAACAGGGGGAACACTGAAGCTTTCTTT.

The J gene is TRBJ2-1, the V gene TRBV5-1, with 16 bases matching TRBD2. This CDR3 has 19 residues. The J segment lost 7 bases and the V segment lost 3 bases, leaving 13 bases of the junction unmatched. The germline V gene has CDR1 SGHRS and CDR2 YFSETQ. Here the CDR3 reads CASSSPGLAGGSPGNEQFF. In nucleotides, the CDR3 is TGCGCCAGCAGCTCCCCGGGACTAGCGGGAGGGAGTCCAGGGAATGAGCAGTTCTTC.

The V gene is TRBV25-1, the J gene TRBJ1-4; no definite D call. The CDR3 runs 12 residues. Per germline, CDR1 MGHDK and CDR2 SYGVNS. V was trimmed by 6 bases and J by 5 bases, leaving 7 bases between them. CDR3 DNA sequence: TGTGCCAGCAGACGGGGAAATGAAAAACTGTTTTTT. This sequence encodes CASRRGNEKLFF.

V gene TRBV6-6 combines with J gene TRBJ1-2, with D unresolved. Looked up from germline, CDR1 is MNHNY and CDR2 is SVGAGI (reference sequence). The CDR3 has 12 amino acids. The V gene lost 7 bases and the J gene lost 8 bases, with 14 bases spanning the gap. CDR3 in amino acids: CASTAGLGGYTF. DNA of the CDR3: TGTGCCAGCACCGCCGGGTTGGGCGGCTACACCTTC.

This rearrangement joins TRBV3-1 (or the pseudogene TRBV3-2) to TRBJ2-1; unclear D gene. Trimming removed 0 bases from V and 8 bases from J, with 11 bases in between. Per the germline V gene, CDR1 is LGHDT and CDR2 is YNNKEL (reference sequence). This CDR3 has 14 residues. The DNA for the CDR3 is TGTGCCAGCAGCCAAGAAAAGATTAGAGATGAGCAGTTCTTC. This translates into CASSQEKIRDEQFF.

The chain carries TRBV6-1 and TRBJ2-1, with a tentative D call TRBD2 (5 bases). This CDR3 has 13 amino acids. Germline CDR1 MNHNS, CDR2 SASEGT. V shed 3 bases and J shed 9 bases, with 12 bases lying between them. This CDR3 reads CASSDEGYSEQFF. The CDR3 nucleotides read TGTGCCAGCAGTGACGAGGGATACTCTGAGCAGTTCTTC.

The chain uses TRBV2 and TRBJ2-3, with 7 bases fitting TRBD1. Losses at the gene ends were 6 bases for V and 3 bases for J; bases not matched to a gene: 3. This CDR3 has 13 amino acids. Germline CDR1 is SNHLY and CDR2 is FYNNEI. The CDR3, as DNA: TGTGCCAGCAGGGACAGGTGGACAGATACGCAGTATTTT. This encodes CASRDRWTDTQYF.

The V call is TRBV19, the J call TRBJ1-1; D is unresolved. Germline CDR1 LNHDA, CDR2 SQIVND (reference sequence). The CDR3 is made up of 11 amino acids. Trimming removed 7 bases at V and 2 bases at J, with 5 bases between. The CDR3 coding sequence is TGTGCCAGTACGCACAACACTGAAGCTTTCTTT. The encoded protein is CASTHNTEAFF.

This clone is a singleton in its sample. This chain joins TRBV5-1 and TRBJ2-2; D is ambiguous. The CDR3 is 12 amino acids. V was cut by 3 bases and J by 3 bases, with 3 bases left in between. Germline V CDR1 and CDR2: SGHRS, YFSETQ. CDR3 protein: CASSSYTGELFF. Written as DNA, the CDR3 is TGCGCCAGCAGCTCATACACCGGGGAGCTGTTTTTT.

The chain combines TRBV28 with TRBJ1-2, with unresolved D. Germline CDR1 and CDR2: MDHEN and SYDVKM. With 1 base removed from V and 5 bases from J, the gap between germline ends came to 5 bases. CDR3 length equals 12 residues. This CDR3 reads CASSLSGYGYTF. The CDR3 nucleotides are TGTGCCAGCAGTTTATCGGGATATGGCTACACCTTC.

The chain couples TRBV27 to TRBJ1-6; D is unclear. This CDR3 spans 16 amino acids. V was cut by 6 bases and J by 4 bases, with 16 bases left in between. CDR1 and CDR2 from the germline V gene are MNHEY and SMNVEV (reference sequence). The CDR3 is CASRSGWTEYNSPLHF. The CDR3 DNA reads TGTGCCAGCAGAAGTGGGTGGACCGAATATAATTCACCCCTCCACTTT.

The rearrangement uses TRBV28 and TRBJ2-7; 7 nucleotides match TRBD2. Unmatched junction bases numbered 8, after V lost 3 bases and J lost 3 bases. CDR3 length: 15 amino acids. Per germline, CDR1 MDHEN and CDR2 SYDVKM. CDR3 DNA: TGTGCCAGCAGTTTTGGGGGGGGAGGGAGCTACGAGCAGTACTTC. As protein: CASSFGGGGSYEQYF.

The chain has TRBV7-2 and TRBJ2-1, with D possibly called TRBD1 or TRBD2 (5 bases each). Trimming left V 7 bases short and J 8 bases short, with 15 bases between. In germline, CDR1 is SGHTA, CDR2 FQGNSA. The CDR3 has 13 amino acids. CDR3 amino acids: CASTTRRGDEQFF. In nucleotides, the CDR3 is TGTGCCAGCACCACGCGTAGGGGAGATGAGCAGTTCTTC.

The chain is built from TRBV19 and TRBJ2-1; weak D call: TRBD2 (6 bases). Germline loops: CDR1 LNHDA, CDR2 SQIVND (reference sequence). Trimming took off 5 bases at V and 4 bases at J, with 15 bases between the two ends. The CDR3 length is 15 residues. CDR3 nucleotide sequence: TGTGCCAGTAGTCTACCCGGGACTCTATACAATGAGCAGTTCTTC. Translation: CASSLPGTLYNEQFF.

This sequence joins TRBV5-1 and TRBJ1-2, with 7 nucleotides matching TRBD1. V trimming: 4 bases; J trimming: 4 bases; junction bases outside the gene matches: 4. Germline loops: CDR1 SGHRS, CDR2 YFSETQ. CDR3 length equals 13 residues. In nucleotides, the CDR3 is TGCGCCAGCAGCACCTCAGGGGGCTATGGCTACACCTTC. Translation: CASSTSGGYGYTF.

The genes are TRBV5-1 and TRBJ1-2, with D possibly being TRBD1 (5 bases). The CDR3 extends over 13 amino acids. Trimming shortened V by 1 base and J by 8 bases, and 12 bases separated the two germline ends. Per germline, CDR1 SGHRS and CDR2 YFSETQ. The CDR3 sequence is CASSLTRGDGYTF. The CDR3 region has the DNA TGCGCCAGCAGCTTGACGCGGGGGGACGGCTACACCTTC.

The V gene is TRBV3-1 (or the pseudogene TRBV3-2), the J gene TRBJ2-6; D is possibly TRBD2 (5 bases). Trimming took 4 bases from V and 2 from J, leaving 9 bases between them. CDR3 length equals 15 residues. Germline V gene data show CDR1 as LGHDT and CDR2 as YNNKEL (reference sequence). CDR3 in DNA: TGTGCCAGCAGCCTAAGGGAGACTGGGGCCAACGTCCTGACTTTC. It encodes CASSLRETGANVLTF.

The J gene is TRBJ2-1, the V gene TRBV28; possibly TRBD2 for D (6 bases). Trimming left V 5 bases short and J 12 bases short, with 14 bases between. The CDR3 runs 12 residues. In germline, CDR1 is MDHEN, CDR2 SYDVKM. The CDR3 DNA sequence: TGTGCCAGCAGTCAAGGACTAAATCGGCAGTTCTTC. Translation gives CASSQGLNRQFF. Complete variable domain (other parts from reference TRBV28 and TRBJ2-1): DVKVTQSSRYLVKRTGEKVFLECVQDMDHENMFWYRQDPGLGLRLIYFSYDVKMKEKGDIPEGYSVSREKKERFSLILESASTNQTSMYLCASSQGLNRQFFGPGTRLTVL.